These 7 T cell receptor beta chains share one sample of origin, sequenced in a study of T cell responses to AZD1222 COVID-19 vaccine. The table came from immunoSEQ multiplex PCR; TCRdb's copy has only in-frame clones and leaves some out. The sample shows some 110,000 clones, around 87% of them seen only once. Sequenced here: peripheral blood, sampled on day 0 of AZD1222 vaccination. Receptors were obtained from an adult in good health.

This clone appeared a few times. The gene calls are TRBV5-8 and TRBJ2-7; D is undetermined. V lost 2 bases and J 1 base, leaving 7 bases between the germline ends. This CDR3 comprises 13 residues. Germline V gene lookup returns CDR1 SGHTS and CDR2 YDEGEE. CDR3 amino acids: CASSLSNSYEQYF. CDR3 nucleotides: TGTGCCAGCAGCTTAAGTAATTCCTACGAGCAGTACTTC.

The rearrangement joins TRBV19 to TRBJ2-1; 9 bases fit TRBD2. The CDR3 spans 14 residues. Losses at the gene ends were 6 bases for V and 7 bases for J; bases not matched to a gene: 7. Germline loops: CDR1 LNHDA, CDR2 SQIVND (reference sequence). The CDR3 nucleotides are TGTGCCAGTAGCCCGGGACTAGCTCGGAATGAGCAGTTCTTC. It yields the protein CASSPGLARNEQFF.

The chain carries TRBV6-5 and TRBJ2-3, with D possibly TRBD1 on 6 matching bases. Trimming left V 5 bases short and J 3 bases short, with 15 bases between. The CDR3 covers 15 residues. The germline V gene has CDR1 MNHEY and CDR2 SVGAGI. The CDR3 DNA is TGTGCCAGCAGTCCTACAGGGCTTCTGACAGATACGCAGTATTTT. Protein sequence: CASSPTGLLTDTQYF.

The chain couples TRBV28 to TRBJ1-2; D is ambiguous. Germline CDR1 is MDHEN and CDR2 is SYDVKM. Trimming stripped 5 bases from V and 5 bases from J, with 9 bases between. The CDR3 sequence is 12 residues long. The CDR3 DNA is TGTGCCAGCAGTCGCACAAGGTATGGCTACACCTTC. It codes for CASSRTRYGYTF.

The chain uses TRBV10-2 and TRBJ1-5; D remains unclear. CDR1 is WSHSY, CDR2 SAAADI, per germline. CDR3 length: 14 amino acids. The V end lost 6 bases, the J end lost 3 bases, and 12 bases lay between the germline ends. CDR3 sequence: CASSPEAYNQPQHF. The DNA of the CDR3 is TGCGCCAGCAGCCCCGAGGCCTACAATCAGCCCCAGCATTTT.

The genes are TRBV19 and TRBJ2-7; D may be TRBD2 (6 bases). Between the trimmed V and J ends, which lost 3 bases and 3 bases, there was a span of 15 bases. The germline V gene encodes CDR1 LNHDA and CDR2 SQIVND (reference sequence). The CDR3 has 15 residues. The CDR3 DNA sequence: TGTGCCAGTAGTATTGGGACTCCCCCGGGCTACGAGCAGTACTTC. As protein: CASSIGTPPGYEQYF.

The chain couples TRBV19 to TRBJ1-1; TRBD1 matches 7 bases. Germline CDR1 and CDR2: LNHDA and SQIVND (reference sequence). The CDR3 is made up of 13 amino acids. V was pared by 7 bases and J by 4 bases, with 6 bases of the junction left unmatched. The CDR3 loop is CASIAGGSTEAFF. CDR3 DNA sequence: TGTGCCAGTATCGCAGGGGGGAGCACTGAAGCTTTCTTT.